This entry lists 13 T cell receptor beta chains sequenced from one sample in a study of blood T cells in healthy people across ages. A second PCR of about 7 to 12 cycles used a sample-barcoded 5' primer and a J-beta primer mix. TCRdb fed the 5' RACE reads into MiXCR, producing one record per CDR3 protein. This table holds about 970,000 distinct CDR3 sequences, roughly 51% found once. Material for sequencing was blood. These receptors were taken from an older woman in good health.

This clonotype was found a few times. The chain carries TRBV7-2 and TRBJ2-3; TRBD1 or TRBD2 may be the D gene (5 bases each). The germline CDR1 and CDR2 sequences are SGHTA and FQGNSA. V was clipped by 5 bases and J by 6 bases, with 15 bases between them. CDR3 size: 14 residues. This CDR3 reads CASSVRDPRDTQYF. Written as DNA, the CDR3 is TGTGCCAGCAGCGTCCGGGACCCGAGGGATACGCAGTATTTT. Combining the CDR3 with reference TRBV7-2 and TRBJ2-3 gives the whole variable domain GAGVSQSPSNKVTEKGKDVELRCDPISGHTALYWYRQSLGQGLEFLIYFQGNSAPDKSGLPSDRFSAERTGGSVSTLTIQRTQQEDSAVYLCASSVRDPRDTQYFGPGTRLTVL.

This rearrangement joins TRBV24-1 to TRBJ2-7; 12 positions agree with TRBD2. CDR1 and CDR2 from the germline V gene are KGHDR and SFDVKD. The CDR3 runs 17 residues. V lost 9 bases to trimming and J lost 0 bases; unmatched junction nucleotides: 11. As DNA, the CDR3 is TGTGCCACCGCGGTGCTAGCGGGGGGGACCAGCTCCTACGAGCAGTACTTC. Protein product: CATAVLAGGTSSYEQYF.

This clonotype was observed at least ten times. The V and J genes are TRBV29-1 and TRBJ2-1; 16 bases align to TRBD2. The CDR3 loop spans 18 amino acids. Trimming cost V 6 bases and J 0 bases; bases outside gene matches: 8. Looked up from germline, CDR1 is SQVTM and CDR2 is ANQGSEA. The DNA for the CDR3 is TGCAGCGTCAAGGGGGGACTAGCGGGAGGGGGCTCCTACAATGAGCAGTTCTTC. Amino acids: CSVKGGLAGGGSYNEQFF.

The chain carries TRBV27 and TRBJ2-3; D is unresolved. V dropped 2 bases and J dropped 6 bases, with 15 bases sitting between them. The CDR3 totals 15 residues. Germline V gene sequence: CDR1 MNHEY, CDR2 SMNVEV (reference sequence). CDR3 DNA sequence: TGTGCCAGCAGTTTAATAACGCCACTGGGGGATACGCAGTATTTT. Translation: CASSLITPLGDTQYF.

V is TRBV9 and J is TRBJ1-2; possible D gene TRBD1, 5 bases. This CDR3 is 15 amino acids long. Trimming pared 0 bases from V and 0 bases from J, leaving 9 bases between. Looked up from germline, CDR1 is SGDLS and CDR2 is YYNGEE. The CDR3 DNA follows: TGTGCCAGCAGCGTAGAGGGACGGTCTAACTATGGCTACACCTTC. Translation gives CASSVEGRSNYGYTF.

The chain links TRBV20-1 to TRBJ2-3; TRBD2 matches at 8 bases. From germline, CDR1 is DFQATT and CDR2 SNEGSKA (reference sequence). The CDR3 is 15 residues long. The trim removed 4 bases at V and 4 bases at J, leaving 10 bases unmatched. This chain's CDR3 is CSATDSGRGADTQYF. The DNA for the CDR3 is TGCAGTGCTACTGACAGCGGGAGAGGCGCAGATACGCAGTATTTT.

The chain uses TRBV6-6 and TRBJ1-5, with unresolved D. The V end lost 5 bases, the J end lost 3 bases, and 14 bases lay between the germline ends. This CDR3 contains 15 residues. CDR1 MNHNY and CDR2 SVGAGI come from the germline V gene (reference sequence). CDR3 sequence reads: CASSIGGSLNQPQHF. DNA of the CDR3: TGTGCCAGCAGTATAGGAGGTTCCCTCAATCAGCCCCAGCATTTT.

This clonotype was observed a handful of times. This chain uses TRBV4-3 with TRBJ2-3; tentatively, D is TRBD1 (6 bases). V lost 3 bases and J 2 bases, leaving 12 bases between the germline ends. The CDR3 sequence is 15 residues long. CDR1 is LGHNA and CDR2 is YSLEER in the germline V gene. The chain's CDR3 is CASSHLRGSTDTQYF. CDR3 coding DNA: TGCGCCAGCAGCCACCTAAGGGGGTCCACAGATACGCAGTATTTT.

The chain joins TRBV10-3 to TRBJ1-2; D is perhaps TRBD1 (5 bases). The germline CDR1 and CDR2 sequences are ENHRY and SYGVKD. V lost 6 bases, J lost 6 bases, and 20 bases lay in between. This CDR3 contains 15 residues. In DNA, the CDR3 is TGTGCCATCAGCGGCGGGGGGTTAGCCTTAGATGGCTACACCTTC. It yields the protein CAISGGGLALDGYTF.

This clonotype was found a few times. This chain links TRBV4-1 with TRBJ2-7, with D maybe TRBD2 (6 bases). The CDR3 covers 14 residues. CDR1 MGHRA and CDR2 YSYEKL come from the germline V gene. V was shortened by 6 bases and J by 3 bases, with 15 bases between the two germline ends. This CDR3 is CASREVAENYEQYF. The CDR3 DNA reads TGCGCCAGCAGGGAGGTAGCGGAGAACTACGAGCAGTACTTC.

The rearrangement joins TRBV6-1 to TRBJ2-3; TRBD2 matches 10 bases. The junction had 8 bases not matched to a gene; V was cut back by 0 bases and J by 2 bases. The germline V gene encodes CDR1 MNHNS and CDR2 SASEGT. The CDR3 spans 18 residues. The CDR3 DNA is TGTGCCAGCAGTGAAGCCATTATAGCGGGAGGAAACACAGATACGCAGTATTTT. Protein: CASSEAIIAGGNTDTQYF.

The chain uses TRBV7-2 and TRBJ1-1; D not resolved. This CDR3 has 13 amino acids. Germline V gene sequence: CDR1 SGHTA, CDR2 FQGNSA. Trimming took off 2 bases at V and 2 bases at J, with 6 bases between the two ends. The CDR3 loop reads CASSLMPNTEAFF. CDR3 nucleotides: TGTGCCAGCAGCTTAATGCCTAACACTGAAGCTTTCTTT.

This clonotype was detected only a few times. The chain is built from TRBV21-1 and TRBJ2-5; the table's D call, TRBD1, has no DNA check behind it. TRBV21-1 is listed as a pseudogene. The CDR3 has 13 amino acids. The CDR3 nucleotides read TGTGCCAGCAGCAACTATCAGGGGGAGACCCAGTACTTC. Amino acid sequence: CASSNYQGETQYF.